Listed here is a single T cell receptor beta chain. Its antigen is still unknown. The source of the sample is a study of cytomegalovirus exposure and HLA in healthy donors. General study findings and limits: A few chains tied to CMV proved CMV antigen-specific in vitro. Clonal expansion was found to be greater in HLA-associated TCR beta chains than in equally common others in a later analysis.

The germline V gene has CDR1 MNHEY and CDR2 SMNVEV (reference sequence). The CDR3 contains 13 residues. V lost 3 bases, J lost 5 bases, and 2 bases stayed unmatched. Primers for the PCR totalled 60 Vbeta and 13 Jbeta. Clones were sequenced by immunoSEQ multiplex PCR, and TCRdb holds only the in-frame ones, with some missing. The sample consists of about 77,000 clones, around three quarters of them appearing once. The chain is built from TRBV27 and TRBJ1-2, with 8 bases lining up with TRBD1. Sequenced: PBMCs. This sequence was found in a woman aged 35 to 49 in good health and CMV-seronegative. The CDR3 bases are TGTGCCAGCAGTTTCGGGACAGGTTATGGCTACACCTTC. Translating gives CASSFGTGYGYTF.